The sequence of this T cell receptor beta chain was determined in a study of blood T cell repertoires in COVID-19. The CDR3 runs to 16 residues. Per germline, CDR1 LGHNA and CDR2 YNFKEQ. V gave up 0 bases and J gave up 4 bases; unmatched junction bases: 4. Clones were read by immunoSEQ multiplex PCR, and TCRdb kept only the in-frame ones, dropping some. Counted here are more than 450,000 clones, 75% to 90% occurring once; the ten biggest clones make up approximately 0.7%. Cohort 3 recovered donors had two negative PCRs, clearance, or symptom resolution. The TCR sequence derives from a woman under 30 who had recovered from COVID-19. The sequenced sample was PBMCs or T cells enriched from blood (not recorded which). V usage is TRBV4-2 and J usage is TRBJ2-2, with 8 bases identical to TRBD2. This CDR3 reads CASSQDGGAVTGELFF. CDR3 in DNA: TGTGCCAGCAGCCAAGACGGGGGGGCGGTCACCGGGGAGCTGTTTTTT.